This entry lists 27 T cell receptor beta chains sequenced from one sample in a study of blood T cell repertoires in COVID-19. Profiled with immunoSEQ multiplex PCR; TCRdb holds only in-frame clones, not every one. The sample has about 66,000 clones, roughly nine tenths seen once. The source material was peripheral blood. These receptors were obtained from a human donor in a cohort sampled during active COVID-19.

The chain couples TRBV6-2 or TRBV6-3 to TRBJ1-5; D is ambiguous. Trimming pared 0 bases from V and 3 bases from J, leaving 9 bases between. From germline, CDR1 is MNHEY and CDR2 SVGEGT. The CDR3 is made up of 15 amino acids. The CDR3 sequence: CASSYSAGPNQPQHF. In DNA, the CDR3 is TGTGCCAGCAGTTACTCGGCAGGCCCCAATCAGCCCCAGCATTTT.

This chain joins TRBV4-3 and TRBJ2-1; 13 positions match TRBD2. CDR3 length equals 15 residues. Germline CDR1 is LGHNA and CDR2 is YSLEER. Trimming at V came to 4 bases and at J to 9 bases, leaving 6 bases not matched to a gene. The CDR3 is CASSPGLAGDSEQFF. DNA of the CDR3: TGCGCCAGCAGCCCCGGACTAGCGGGAGATAGTGAGCAGTTCTTC.

This clone was observed once. J is TRBJ1-5 and V is TRBV4-1; D gene unclear. Germline V CDR1 and CDR2: MGHRA, YSYEKL. The CDR3 spans 17 residues. V was trimmed by 0 bases and J by 2 bases, leaving 14 bases between them. The DNA of the CDR3 is TGCGCCAGCAGCCAAGAGTTAAATTTCGCGGGCAATCAGCCCCAGCATTTT. Its translation is CASSQELNFAGNQPQHF.

The chain combines TRBV10-3 with TRBJ2-7, with TRBD1 matching over 7 bases. Germline V gene sequence: CDR1 ENHRY, CDR2 SYGVKD. Trimming took 6 bases from V and 5 from J; bases not matched to a gene: 4. The CDR3 has 12 amino acids. The CDR3 region has the DNA TGTGCCATCAGGGGGGACAGAAACGAGCAGTACTTC. Its translation: CAIRGDRNEQYF.

The chain recombines TRBV27 with TRBJ2-7; D is possibly TRBD2 (6 bases). There are 12 residues in the CDR3. Trimming shortened V by 3 bases and J by 5 bases, and 8 bases separated the two germline ends. Germline V CDR1 and CDR2: MNHEY, SMNVEV (reference sequence). The CDR3, as DNA: TGTGCCAGCAGTTTGCCGGGAGACGAGCAGTACTTC. Residues: CASSLPGDEQYF.

The CDR3 loop is CASGLAGDDTQYF. The CDR3 nucleotides read TGTGCCAGCGGACTAGCGGGGGACGATACGCAGTATTTT. V is TRBV25-1 and J is TRBJ2-3; TRBD2 agrees at 13 bases. V lost 8 bases, J lost 6 bases, and 2 bases stayed unmatched. The CDR3 totals 13 residues. CDR1 is MGHDK, CDR2 SYGVNS, per germline.

The V and J genes are TRBV28 and TRBJ2-1; 8 bases are shared with TRBD2. Germline CDR1 MDHEN, CDR2 SYDVKM. The CDR3 extends over 15 amino acids. V lost 3 bases, J lost 9 bases, and 10 bases stayed unmatched. For the CDR3, the DNA is TGTGCCAGCAGTTTTACTAGTCTCGCGGGGGGTGAGCAGTTCTTC. This gives the protein CASSFTSLAGGEQFF.

The genes are TRBV6-6 and TRBJ2-2; 9 nucleotides align to TRBD2. Per the germline V gene, CDR1 is MNHNY and CDR2 is SVGAGI (reference sequence). V was clipped by 5 bases and J by 6 bases; unmatched bases: 13. This CDR3 contains 17 residues. CDR3 bases: TGTGCCAGCAGTCGATCGGGACTAGCAAGAGGGTCCGGGGAGCTGTTTTTT. Protein product: CASSRSGLARGSGELFF.

The chain links TRBV5-1 to TRBJ2-7, with D hard to call. Germline V gene lookup returns CDR1 SGHRS and CDR2 YFSETQ. There are 13 residues in the CDR3. Trimming removed 1 base at V and 5 bases at J, with 10 bases between. In nucleotides, the CDR3 is TGCGCCAGCAGCTTGCCTAGTACCCACGAGCAGTACTTC. As protein: CASSLPSTHEQYF.

The chain recombines TRBV18 with TRBJ1-6, with 7 bases fitting TRBD1. CDR3 length equals 17 residues. The germline V gene has CDR1 KGHSH and CDR2 LQKENI. The V segment lost 6 bases and the J segment 8 bases; nucleotides outside the gene matches: 16. The CDR3 is CASSPTEGTADYSPLHF. The CDR3 DNA reads as TGTGCCAGCTCCCCTACGGAAGGGACAGCGGACTATTCACCCCTCCACTTT.

The chain recombines TRBV2 with TRBJ2-1; maybe TRBD1 (6 bases). Trimming shortened V by 4 bases and J by 5 bases, and 9 bases separated the two germline ends. CDR1 and CDR2 (germline): SNHLY, FYNNEI. CDR3 length equals 13 residues. DNA for the CDR3: TGTGCCAGCAGTGCCGACAGGAACAATGAGCAGTTCTTC. Translating it yields CASSADRNNEQFF.

The J gene is TRBJ1-2, the V gene TRBV7-2; 7 bases agree with TRBD1. The trim removed 0 bases at V and 8 bases at J, leaving 12 bases unmatched. CDR1 and CDR2 (germline): SGHTA, FQGNSA. The CDR3 covers 16 residues. CDR3 DNA sequence: TGTGCCAGCAGCTTAGCAAGATCACAGGGGATGCGGGGCTACACCTTC. Its translation: CASSLARSQGMRGYTF.

This clone was counted once. V and J are TRBV5-5 and TRBJ1-2; 7 bases align to TRBD1. With 0 bases clipped from V and 5 bases from J, the junction kept 13 bases outside the gene matches. The CDR3 is 17 residues long. Germline assignment: CDR1 SGHKS and CDR2 YYEKEE (reference sequence). The CDR3 DNA follows: TGTGCCAGCAGCTTGGGGGTGGGACAGTCCACCAAATATGGCTACACCTTC. As protein: CASSLGVGQSTKYGYTF.

This chain uses TRBV6-2 or TRBV6-3 with TRBJ2-7; TRBD2 aligns across 9 bases. The J segment lost 4 bases and the V segment lost 2 bases, leaving 18 bases of the junction unmatched. The V gene's germline CDR1 is MNHEY and CDR2 SVGEGT. The CDR3 extends over 19 amino acids. This CDR3 is CASSYEPSAWTSVQYEQYF. CDR3 DNA sequence: TGTGCCAGCAGTTACGAACCCTCGGCATGGACTAGCGTTCAGTACGAGCAGTACTTC.

This clone was detected a few times. V usage is TRBV19 and J usage is TRBJ2-5; TRBD2 agrees at 7 bases. The V segment lost 5 bases and the J segment 5 bases; nucleotides outside the gene matches: 11. Germline loops: CDR1 LNHDA, CDR2 SQIVND (reference sequence). This CDR3 region has 15 residues. CDR3 coding DNA: TGTGCCAGTAGTCCGAGGACTAGTTTTTCGGAGACCCAGTACTTC. Protein product: CASSPRTSFSETQYF.

The CDR3 DNA follows: TGTGCCACCAAGTTCGGAGGGCCCCCAGATACGCAGTATTTT. It encodes CATKFGGPPDTQYF. V is TRBV10-3 and J is TRBJ2-3, with D perhaps matching TRBD2 (6 bases). Trimming removed 10 bases from V and 4 bases from J, with 18 bases in between. The CDR3 totals 14 residues. The V gene's germline CDR1 is ENHRY and CDR2 SYGVKD.

This rearrangement joins TRBV6-6 to TRBJ1-1, with unresolved D. The V end was cut by 6 bases, the J end by 1 base, with 9 bases between. The CDR3 is 13 residues long. CDR1 is MNHNY, CDR2 SVGAGI, per germline (reference sequence). CDR3 region: CASSGGENTEAFF. The DNA of the CDR3 is TGTGCCAGCAGCGGCGGCGAGAACACTGAAGCTTTCTTT.

This chain links TRBV19 with TRBJ1-5; TRBD1 might be the D (5 bases). Germline V CDR1 and CDR2: LNHDA, SQIVND (reference sequence). The CDR3 consists of 15 residues. Trimming stripped 5 bases from V and 2 bases from J, with 13 bases between. CDR3 residues: CASSLLGGGNQPQHF. DNA for the CDR3: TGTGCCAGTAGTCTATTGGGGGGTGGCAATCAGCCCCAGCATTTT.

This clone was detected only a few times. The V call is TRBV7-2, the J call TRBJ2-7, with 11 bases identical to TRBD2. CDR3 length equals 16 residues. Trimming cost V 5 bases and J 0 bases; bases outside gene matches: 6. Germline lookup yields CDR1 SGHTA and CDR2 FQGNSA. As DNA, the CDR3 is TGTGCCAGCAGCCGTAGCGGGAGGGGTCTCTCCTACGAGCAGTACTTC. This gives the protein CASSRSGRGLSYEQYF.

The chain recombines TRBV28 with TRBJ2-7, with TRBD1 identical over 8 bases. The CDR3 covers 17 residues. Germline assignment: CDR1 MDHEN and CDR2 SYDVKM. Trimming at V came to 5 bases and at J to 6 bases, leaving 18 bases not matched to a gene. CDR3 nucleotides: TGTGCCAGCAGTCGAGAGGTATGGACAGGGAAACGGGGCGAGCAGTACTTC. Translation: CASSREVWTGKRGEQYF.

The chain recombines TRBV6-2 or TRBV6-3 with TRBJ2-5; no definite D call. Germline V gene lookup returns CDR1 MNHEY and CDR2 SVGEGT. The CDR3 sequence is 13 residues long. Trimming pared 0 bases from V and 9 bases from J, leaving 11 bases between. CDR3 sequence (DNA): TGTGCCAGCAGTTACTCCGGCGGTATGCCCCAGTACTTC. Its protein product is CASSYSGGMPQYF.

The chain recombines TRBV7-2 with TRBJ1-2; the match to TRBD1 covers 8 bases. The ends lost 5 bases at V and 4 bases at J; junction bases unmatched: 6. The CDR3 totals 14 residues. Germline CDR1 and CDR2: SGHTA and FQGNSA. The CDR3 region is CASSILTGGYGYTF. The CDR3 DNA reads as TGTGCCAGCAGCATACTAACAGGGGGCTATGGCTACACCTTC.

CDR3 sequence (DNA): TGTGCCAGCAGCTTAACGGGAGGGCAGCTGGTCGATGAGCAGTTCTTC. Protein: CASSLTGGQLVDEQFF. The rearrangement links TRBV11-2 to TRBJ2-1; 8 nucleotides align to TRBD2. Germline CDR1 SGHAT, CDR2 FQNNGV. Trimming at V came to 2 bases and at J to 8 bases, leaving 11 bases not matched to a gene. The CDR3 runs to 16 residues. The full variable domain, in which reference TRBV11-2 and TRBJ2-1 provide the parts outside the CDR3, is EAGVAQSPRYKIIEKRQSVAFWCNPISGHATLYWYQQILGQGPKLLIQFQNNGVVDDSQLPKDRFSAERLKGVDSTLKIQPAKLEDSAVYLCASSLTGGQLVDEQFFGPGTRLTVL.

In this sample, this clone turned up once. This rearrangement joins TRBV19 to TRBJ1-2; D is perhaps TRBD1 (6 bases). CDR1 is LNHDA and CDR2 is SQIVND in the germline V gene (reference sequence). V lost 6 bases and J lost 2, with 22 bases in between. The length of the CDR3 is 17 residues. CDR3 amino acids: CASSYISGMTGNYGYTF. As DNA, the CDR3 is TGTGCCAGTAGCTACATTAGTGGTATGACAGGAAACTATGGCTACACCTTC.

The chain combines TRBV28 with TRBJ2-2, with D possibly TRBD2 on 5 matching bases. V was clipped by 5 bases and J by 6 bases, with 10 bases between them. There are 13 residues in the CDR3. Germline V lookup: CDR1 MDHEN, CDR2 SYDVKM. The CDR3 loop is CASSTLEPGELFF. The CDR3 bases are TGTGCCAGCAGTACACTAGAGCCCGGGGAGCTGTTTTTT.

This chain joins TRBV20-1 and TRBJ2-7; possibly TRBD2 for D (6 bases). CDR3 length: 13 amino acids. CDR1 is DFQATT, CDR2 SNEGSKA, per germline (reference sequence). Trimming took 3 bases from V and 3 from J, leaving 12 bases between them. CDR3 region: CSASIGGDYEQYF. In DNA form, the CDR3 reads TGCAGTGCTAGTATCGGGGGAGACTACGAGCAGTACTTC.

V usage is TRBV5-1 and J usage is TRBJ2-7; 7 nucleotides line up with TRBD2. Germline V gene lookup returns CDR1 SGHRS and CDR2 YFSETQ. J lost 0 bases, V lost 0 bases, and 3 bases had no gene match. The CDR3 contains 15 residues. CDR3 protein: CASSLEGGSSYEQYF. The CDR3 DNA reads as TGCGCCAGCAGCTTGGAGGGCGGGAGCTCCTACGAGCAGTACTTC.